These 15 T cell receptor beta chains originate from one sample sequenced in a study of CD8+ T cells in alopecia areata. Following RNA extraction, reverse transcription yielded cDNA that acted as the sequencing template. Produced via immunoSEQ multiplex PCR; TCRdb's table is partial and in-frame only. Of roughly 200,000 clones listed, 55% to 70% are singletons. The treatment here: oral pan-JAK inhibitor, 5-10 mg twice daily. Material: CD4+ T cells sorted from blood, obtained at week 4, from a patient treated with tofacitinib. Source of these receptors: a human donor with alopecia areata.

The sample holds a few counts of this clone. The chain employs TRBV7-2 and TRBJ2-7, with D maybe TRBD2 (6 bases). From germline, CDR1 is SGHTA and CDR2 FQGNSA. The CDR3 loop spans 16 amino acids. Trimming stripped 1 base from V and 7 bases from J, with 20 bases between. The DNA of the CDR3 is TGTGCCAGCAGCTTAGGGTCCGGGAGCCAAGCCCAGGAGCAGTACTTC. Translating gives CASSLGSGSQAQEQYF. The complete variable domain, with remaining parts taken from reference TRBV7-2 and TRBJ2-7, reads GAGVSQSPSNKVTEKGKDVELRCDPISGHTALYWYRQSLGQGLEFLIYFQGNSAPDKSGLPSDRFSAERTGGSVSTLTIQRTQQEDSAVYLCASSLGSGSQAQEQYFGPGTRLTVT.

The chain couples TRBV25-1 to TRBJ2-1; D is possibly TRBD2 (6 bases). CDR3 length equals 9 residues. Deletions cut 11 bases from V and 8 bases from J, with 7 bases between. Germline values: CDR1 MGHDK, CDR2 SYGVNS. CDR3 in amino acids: CARRDEQFF. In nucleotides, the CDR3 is TGTGCCCGGAGGGATGAGCAGTTCTTC.

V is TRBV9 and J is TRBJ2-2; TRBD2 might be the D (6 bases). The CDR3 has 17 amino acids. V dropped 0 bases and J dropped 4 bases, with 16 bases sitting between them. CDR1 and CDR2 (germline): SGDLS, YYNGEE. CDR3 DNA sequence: TGTGCCAGCAGCGTAGGGACAATCGGGGGTGTCACCGGGGAGCTGTTTTTT. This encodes CASSVGTIGGVTGELFF.

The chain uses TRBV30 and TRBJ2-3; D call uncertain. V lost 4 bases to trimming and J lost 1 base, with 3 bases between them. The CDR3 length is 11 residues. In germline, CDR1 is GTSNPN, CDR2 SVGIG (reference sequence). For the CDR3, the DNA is TGTGCCTGGAAACGCACAGATACGCAGTATTTT. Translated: CAWKRTDTQYF.

As DNA, the CDR3 is TGCAGCCTTTCGGACAGGGGGCCAGGGGAAAAACTGTTTTTT. Amino acids: CSLSDRGPGEKLFF. The rearrangement links TRBV29-1 to TRBJ1-4, with 11 positions matching TRBD1. Germline V gene lookup returns CDR1 SQVTM and CDR2 ANQGSEA. With 8 bases clipped from V and 8 bases from J, the junction kept 10 bases outside the gene matches. CDR3 length: 14 amino acids.

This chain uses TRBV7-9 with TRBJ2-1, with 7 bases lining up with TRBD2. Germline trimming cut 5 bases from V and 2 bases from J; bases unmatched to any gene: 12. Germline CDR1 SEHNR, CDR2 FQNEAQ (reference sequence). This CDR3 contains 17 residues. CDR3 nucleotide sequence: TGTGCCAGCAGCCTCGGGTCAGGGAGGGAAGCCTACAATGAGCAGTTCTTC. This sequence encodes CASSLGSGREAYNEQFF.

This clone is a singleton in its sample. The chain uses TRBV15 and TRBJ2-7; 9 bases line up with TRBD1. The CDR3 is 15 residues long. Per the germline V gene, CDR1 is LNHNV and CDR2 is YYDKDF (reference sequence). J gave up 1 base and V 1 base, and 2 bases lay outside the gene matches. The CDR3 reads CATSRAGQGSYEQYF. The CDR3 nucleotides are TGTGCCACCAGCAGAGCGGGACAGGGATCCTACGAGCAGTACTTC.

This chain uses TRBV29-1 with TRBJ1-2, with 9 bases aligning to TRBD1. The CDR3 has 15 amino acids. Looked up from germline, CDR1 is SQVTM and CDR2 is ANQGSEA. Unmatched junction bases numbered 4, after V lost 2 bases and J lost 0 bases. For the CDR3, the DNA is TGCAGCGTTGAACGGGACAGGGTAGCTAACTATGGCTACACCTTC. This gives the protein CSVERDRVANYGYTF.

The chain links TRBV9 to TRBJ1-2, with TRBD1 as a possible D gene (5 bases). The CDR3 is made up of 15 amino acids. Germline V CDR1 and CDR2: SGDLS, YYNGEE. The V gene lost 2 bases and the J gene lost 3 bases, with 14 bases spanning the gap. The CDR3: CASSVGQTTDYGYTF. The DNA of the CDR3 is TGTGCCAGCAGCGTCGGACAAACGACGGACTATGGCTACACCTTC.

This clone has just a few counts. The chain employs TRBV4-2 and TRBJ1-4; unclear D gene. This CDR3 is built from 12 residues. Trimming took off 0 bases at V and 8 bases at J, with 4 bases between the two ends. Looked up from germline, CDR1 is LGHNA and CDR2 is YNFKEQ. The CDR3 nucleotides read TGTGCCAGCAGCCAAGATGCCGAAAAACTGTTTTTT. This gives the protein CASSQDAEKLFF.

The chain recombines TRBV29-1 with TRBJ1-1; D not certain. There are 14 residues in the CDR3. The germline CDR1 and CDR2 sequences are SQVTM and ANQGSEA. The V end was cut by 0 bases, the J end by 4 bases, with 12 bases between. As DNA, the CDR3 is TGCAGCGTTGAAGAGGTAGTCGGAGGCACTGAAGCTTTCTTT. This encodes CSVEEVVGGTEAFF.

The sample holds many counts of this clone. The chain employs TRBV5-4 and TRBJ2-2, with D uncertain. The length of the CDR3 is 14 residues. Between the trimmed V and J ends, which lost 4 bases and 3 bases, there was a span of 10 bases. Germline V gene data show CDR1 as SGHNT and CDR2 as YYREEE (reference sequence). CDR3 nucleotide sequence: TGTGCCAGCAGCCCTTCGAGTCACACCGGGGAGCTGTTTTTT. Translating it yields CASSPSSHTGELFF.

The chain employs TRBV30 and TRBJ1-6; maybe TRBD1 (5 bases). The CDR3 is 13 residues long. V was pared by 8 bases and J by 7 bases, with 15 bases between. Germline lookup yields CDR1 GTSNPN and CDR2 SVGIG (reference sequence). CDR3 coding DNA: TGTGCCGCCAAAGGGGAGGACAATTCACCCCTCCACTTT. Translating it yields CAAKGEDNSPLHF. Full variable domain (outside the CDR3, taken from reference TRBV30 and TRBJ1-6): SQTIHQWPATLVQPVGSPLSLECTVEGTSNPNLYWYRQAAGRGLQLLFYSVGIGQISSEVPQNLSASRPQDRQFILSSKKLLLSDSGFYLCAAKGEDNSPLHFGNGTRLTVT.

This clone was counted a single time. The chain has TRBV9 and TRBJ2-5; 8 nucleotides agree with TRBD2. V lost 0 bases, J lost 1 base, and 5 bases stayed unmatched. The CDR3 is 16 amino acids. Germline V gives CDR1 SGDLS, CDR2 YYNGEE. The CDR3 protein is CASSVAAGGRQETQYF. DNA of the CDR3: TGTGCCAGCAGCGTAGCGGCGGGGGGCCGCCAAGAGACCCAGTACTTC.

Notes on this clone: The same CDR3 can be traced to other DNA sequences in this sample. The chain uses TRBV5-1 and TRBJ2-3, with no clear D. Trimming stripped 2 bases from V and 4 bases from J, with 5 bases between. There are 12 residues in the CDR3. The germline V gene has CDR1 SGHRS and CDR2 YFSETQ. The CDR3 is CASSLVADTQYF. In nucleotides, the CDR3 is TGCGCCAGCAGCTTAGTGGCAGATACGCAGTATTTT.